This T cell receptor beta chain was documented in a study of shared clonotypes between healthy human individuals. As to this clone: Antigen: not known.

This CDR3 contains 16 residues. In germline, CDR1 is SGHRS, CDR2 YFSETQ. Trimming removed 0 bases from V and 4 bases from J, with 14 bases in between. TCRdb's table, derived via immunoSEQ multiplex PCR, lists solely in-frame clones and lacks some. The sample lists fewer than 1.8 million clones; less than 99% were seen once. The study's findings and limits: Non-shared clonotypes displayed generation probabilities falling below those of clonotypes present in all four donors.

This clonotype originated in a man aged 30 to 39 in good health. The chain employs TRBV5-1 and TRBJ2-1; a weak D match, TRBD2 (5 bases). The sequencing input was naive CD4+ T cells sorted from blood. Subset meaning: CD45RA+ positively selected. CDR3 DNA: TGCGCCAGCAGCTTGGCTGTCCTAGCTGAGTACAATGAGCAGTTCTTC. Its protein is CASSLAVLAEYNEQFF. The full variable domain, with the rest looked up from reference TRBV5-1 and TRBJ2-1, is KAGVTQTPRYLIKTRGQQVTLSCSPISGHRSVSWYQQTPGQGLQFLFEYFSETQRNKGNFPGRFSGRQFSNSRSEMNVSTLELGDSALYLCASSLAVLAEYNEQFFGPGTRLTVL.